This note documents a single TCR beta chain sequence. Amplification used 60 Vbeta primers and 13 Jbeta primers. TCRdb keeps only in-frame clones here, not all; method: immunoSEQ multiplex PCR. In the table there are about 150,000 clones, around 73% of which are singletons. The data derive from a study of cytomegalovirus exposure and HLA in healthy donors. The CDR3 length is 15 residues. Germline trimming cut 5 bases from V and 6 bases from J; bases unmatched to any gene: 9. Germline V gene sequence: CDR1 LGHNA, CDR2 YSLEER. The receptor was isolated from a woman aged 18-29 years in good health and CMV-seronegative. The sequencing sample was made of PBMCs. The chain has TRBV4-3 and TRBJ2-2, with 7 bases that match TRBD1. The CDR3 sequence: CASSSRSTGAGELFF. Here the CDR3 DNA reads TGCGCCAGCAGCAGCAGGTCTACAGGGGCCGGGGAGCTGTTTTTT.